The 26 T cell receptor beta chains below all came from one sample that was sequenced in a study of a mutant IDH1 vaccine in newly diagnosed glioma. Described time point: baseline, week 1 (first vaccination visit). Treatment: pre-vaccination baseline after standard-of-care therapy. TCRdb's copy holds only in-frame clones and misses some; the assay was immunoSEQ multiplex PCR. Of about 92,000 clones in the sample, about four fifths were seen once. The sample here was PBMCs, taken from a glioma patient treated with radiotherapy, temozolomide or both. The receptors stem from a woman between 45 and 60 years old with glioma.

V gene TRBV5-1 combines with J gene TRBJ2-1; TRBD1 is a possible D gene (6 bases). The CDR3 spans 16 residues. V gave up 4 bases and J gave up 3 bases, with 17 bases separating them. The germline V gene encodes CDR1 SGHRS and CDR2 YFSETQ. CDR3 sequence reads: CASSKGQYAGYNEQFF. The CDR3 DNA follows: TGCGCCAGCAGCAAAGGACAGTACGCCGGCTACAATGAGCAGTTCTTC.

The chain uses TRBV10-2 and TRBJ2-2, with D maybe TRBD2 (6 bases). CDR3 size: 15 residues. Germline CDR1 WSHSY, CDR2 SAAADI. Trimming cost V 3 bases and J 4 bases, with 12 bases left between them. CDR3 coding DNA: TGCGCCAGCAGTGACCCGGGGGTTAGCACCGGGGAGCTGTTTTTT. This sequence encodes CASSDPGVSTGELFF.

The CDR3 region has the DNA TGTGCCAGCAGCGTAGAAGGGGTCACTTGGTCTGGAAACACCATATATTTT. Its translation is CASSVEGVTWSGNTIYF. This chain connects TRBV9 to TRBJ1-3; possibly TRBD1 for D (5 bases). Germline CDR1 SGDLS, CDR2 YYNGEE. CDR3 length: 17 residues. V lost 0 bases and J lost 1, with 14 bases in between.

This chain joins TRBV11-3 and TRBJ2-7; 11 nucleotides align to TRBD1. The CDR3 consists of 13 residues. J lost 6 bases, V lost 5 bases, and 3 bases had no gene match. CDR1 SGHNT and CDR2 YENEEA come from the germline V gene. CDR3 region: CASSPDRGLEQYF. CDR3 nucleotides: TGTGCCAGCAGCCCGGACAGGGGGCTCGAGCAGTACTTC.

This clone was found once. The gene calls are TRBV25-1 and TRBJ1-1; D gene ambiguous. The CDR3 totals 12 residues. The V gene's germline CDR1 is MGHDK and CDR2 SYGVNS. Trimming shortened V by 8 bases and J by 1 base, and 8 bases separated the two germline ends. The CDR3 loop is CASRPRNTEAFF. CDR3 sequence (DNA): TGTGCCAGCCGACCTCGGAACACTGAAGCTTTCTTT.

CDR3 region: CASSQSRWTSDLGNQPQHF. DNA for the CDR3: TGCGCCAGCAGTCAATCGAGATGGACATCGGACCTAGGCAATCAGCCCCAGCATTTT. V is TRBV23-1 and J is TRBJ1-5, with D possibly being TRBD1 (5 bases). TRBV23-1 is marked as an open reading frame, function uncertain. Between the trimmed V and J ends, which lost 0 bases and 2 bases, there was a span of 20 bases. The CDR3 runs 19 residues.

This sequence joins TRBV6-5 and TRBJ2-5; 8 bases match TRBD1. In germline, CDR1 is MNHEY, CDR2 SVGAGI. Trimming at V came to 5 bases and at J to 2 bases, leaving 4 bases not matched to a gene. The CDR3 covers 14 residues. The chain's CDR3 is CASSRTGRQETQYF. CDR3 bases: TGTGCCAGCAGTCGGACAGGGAGGCAAGAGACCCAGTACTTC.

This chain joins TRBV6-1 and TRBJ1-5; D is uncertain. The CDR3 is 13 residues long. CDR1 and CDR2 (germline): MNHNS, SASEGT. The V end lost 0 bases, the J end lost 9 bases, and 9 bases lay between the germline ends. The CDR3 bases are TGTGCCAGCAGTGAAGCACAGACACGGCCCCAGCATTTT. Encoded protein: CASSEAQTRPQHF.

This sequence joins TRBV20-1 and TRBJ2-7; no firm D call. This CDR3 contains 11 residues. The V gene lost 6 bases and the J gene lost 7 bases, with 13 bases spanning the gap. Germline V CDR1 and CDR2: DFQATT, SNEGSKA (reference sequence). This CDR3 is CSATGLLEQYF. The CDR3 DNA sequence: TGCAGTGCGACGGGCCTTTTGGAGCAGTACTTC.

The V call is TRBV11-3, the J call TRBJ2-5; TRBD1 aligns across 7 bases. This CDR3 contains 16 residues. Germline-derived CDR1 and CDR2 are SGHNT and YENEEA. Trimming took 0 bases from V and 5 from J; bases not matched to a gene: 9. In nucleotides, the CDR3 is TGTGCCAGCAGCTTAGATGGGACAGCAAGACTCGAGACCCAGTACTTC. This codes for CASSLDGTARLETQYF.

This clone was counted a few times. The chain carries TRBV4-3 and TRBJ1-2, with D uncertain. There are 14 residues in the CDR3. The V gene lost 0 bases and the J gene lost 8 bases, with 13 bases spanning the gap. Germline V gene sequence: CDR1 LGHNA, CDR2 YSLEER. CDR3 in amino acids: CASSQDWGDSGYTF. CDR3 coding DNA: TGCGCCAGCAGCCAAGATTGGGGAGACTCCGGCTACACCTTC.

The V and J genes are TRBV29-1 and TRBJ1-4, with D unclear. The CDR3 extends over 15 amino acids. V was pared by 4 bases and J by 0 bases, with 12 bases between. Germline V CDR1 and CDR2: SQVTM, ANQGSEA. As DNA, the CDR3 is TGCAGCGTTGTGAACCCGGTCTCAACTAATGAAAAACTGTTTTTT. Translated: CSVVNPVSTNEKLFF.

The CDR3 region is CASSTSKNTEAFF. CDR3 coding DNA: TGTGCCAGCTCAACCTCGAAGAACACTGAAGCTTTCTTT. The chain joins TRBV18 to TRBJ1-1, with D uncertain. Germline CDR1 and CDR2: KGHSH and LQKENI. The CDR3 has 13 residues. Trimming took off 5 bases at V and 1 base at J, with 8 bases between the two ends. The whole variable domain, remainder taken from reference TRBV18 and TRBJ1-1, is NAGVMQNPRHLVRRRGQEARLRCSPMKGHSHVYWYRQLPEEGLKFMVYLQKENIIDESGMPKERFSAEFPKEGPSILRIQQVVRGDSAAYFCASSTSKNTEAFFGQGTRLTVV.

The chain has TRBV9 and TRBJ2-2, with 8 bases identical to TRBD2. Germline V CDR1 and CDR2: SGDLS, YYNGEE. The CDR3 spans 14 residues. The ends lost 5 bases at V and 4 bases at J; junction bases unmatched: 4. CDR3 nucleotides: TGTGCCAGCAGGTTAGCGGGGACCACCGGGGAGCTGTTTTTT. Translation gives CASRLAGTTGELFF.

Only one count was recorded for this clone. In nucleotides, the CDR3 is TGCAGTGCTAGAGTAGAGGAAAAACTGTTTTTT. It yields the protein CSARVEEKLFF. The gene calls are TRBV20-1 and TRBJ1-4; D gene uncertain. V lost 1 base to trimming and J lost 8 bases, with 5 bases between them. The CDR3 is 11 residues long. Germline CDR1 reads DFQATT; CDR2 reads SNEGSKA (reference sequence).

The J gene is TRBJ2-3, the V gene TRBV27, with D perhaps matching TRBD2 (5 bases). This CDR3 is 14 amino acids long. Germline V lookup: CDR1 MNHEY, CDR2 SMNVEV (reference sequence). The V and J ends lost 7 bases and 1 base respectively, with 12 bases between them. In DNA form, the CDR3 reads TGTGCCAGCACGCCTCACGGGGGCACAGATACGCAGTATTTT. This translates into CASTPHGGTDTQYF.

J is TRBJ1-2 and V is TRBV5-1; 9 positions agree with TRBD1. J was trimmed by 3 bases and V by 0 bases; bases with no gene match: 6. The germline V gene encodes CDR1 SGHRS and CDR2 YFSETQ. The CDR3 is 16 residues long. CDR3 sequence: CASSLAGTGSYYGYTF. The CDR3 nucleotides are TGCGCCAGCAGCTTGGCCGGGACAGGGAGTTACTATGGCTACACCTTC.

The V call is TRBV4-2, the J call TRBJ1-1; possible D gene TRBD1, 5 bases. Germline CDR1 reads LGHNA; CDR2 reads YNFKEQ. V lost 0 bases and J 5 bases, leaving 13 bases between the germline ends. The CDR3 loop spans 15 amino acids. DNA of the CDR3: TGTGCCAGCAGCCAAGAACTAACAGGTGGGACTGAAGCTTTCTTT. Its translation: CASSQELTGGTEAFF.

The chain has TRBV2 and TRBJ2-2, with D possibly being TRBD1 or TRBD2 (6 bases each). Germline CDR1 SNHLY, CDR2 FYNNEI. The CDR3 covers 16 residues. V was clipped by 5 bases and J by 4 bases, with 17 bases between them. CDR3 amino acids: CASSLIGGEGTGELFF. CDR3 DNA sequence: TGTGCCAGCAGTCTGATCGGGGGCGAAGGCACCGGGGAGCTGTTTTTT.

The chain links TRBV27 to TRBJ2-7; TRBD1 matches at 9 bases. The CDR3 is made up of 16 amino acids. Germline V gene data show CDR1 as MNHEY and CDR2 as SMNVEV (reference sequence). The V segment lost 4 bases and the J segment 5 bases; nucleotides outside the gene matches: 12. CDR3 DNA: TGTGCCAGCAGTTGGGGAACCGGACAGGGGATGCACGAGCAGTACTTC. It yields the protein CASSWGTGQGMHEQYF.

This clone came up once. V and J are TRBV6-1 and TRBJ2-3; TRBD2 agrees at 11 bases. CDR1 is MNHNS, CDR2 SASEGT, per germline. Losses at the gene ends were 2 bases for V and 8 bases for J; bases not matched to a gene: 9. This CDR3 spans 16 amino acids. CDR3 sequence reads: CASSESTSGGGGTQYF. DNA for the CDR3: TGTGCCAGCAGTGAATCCACTAGCGGGGGCGGAGGTACGCAGTATTTT.

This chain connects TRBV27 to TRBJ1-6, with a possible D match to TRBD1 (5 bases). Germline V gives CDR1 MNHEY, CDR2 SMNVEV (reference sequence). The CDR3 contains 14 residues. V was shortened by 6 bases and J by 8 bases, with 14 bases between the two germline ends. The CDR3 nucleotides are TGTGCCAGCAGCGTTTTAGACAGTCATTCACCCCTCCACTTT. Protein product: CASSVLDSHSPLHF.

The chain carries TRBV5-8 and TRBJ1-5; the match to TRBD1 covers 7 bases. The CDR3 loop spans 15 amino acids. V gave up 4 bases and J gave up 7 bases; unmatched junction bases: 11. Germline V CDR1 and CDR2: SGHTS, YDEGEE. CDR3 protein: CASSPGNRGDQPQHF. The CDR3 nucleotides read TGTGCCAGCAGCCCCGGAAACAGGGGCGACCAGCCCCAGCATTTT.

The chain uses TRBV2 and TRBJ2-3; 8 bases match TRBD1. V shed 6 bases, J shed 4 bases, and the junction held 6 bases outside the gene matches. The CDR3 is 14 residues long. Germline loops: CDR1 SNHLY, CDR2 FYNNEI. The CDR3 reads CASRTGQGADTQYF. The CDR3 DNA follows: TGTGCCAGCAGAACAGGACAGGGCGCAGATACGCAGTATTTT.

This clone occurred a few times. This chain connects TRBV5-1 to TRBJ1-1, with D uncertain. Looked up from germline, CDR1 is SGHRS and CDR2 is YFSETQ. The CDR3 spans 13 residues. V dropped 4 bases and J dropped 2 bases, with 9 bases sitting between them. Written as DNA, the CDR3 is TGCGCCAGCAGCACCGAGATAAACACTGAAGCTTTCTTT. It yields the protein CASSTEINTEAFF. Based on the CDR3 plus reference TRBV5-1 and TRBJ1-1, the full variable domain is KAGVTQTPRYLIKTRGQQVTLSCSPISGHRSVSWYQQTPGQGLQFLFEYFSETQRNKGNFPGRFSGRQFSNSRSEMNVSTLELGDSALYLCASSTEINTEAFFGQGTRLTVV.

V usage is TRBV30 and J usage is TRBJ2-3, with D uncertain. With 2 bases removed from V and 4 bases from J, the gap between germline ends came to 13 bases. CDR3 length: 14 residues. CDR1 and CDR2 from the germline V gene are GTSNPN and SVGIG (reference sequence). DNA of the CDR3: TGTGCCTGGAGTCTAATGGGGATCGCAGATACGCAGTATTTT. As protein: CAWSLMGIADTQYF.